The text below deals with one T cell receptor beta chain. Its antigen remains unknown. These data belong to a study of STAT5B mutations in CD4+ large granular lymphocyte leukemia. Overall study findings and caveats: Patient CD4-sorted repertoires stayed more clonal than healthy ones after leukemic-clone removal.

CDR1 and CDR2 from the germline V gene are SGHTA and FQGNSA. Trimming shortened V by 7 bases and J by 1 base, and 10 bases separated the two germline ends. This CDR3 is 14 amino acids long. Assay: immunoSEQ multiplex PCR; the TCRdb copy retains only in-frame clones and omits some. Of some 51,000 clones listed, approximately 84% were seen once; the top ten hold 0.35%. Healthy controls were blood donor buffy coats. V and J are TRBV7-2 and TRBJ2-2; D remains ambiguous. The sample taken for sequencing was CD4+ T cells from blood buffy coats. The TCR originated in a human donor in good health. The CDR3 spells CASTKHGNTGELFF. CDR3 in DNA: TGTGCCAGCACAAAGCACGGGAACACCGGGGAGCTGTTTTTT.